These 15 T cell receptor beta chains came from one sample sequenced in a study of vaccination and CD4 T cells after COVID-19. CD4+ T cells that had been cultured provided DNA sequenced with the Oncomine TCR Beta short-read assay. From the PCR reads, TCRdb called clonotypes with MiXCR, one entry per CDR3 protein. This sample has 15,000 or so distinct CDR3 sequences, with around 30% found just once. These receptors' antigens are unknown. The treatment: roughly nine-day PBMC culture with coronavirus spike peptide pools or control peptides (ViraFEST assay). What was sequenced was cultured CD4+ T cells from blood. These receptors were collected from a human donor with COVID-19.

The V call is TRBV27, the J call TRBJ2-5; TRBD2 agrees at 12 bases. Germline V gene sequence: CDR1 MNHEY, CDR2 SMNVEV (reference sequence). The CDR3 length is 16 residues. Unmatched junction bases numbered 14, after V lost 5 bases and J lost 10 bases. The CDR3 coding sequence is TGTGCCAGCAGTCCGAGGACTAGCGGGGCACCCAGGGTCCAGTACTTC. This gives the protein CASSPRTSGAPRVQYF.

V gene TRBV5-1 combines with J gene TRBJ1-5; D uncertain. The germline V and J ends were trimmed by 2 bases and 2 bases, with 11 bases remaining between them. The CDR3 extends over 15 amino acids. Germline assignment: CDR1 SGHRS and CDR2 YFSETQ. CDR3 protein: CASSLEAMGNQPQHF. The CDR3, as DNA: TGCGCCAGCAGCTTAGAGGCGATGGGCAATCAGCCCCAGCATTTT.

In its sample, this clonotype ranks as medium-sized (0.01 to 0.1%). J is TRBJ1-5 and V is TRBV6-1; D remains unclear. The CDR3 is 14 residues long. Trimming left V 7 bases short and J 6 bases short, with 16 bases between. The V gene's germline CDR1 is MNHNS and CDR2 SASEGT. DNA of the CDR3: TGTGCCAGCACCCCGGGAGGGTTAGGTCAGCCCCAGCATTTT. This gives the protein CASTPGGLGQPQHF.

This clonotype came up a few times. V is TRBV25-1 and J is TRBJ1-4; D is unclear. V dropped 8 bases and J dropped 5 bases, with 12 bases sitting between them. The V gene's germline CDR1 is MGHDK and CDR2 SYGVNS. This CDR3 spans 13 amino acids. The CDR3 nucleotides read TGTGCCAGCCGCCCCCGGCCAAATGAAAAACTGTTTTTT. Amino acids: CASRPRPNEKLFF.

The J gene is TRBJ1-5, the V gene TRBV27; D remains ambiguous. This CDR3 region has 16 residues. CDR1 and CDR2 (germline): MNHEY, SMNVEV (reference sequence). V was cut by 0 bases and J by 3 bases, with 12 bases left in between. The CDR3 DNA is TGTGCCAGCAGTTTATCAGCTTTGGACCCCAATCAGCCCCAGCATTTT. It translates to CASSLSALDPNQPQHF.

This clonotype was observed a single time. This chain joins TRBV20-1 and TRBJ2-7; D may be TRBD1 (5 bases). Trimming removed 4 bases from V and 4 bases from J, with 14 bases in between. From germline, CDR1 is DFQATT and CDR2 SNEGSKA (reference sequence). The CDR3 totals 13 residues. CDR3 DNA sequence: TGCAGTGCTACGCTCCAGGGAAGGTACGAGCAGTACTTC. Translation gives CSATLQGRYEQYF.

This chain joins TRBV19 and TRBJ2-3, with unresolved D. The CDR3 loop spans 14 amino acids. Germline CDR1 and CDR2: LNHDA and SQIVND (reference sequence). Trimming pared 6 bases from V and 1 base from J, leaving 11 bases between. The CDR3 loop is CASSLETGTDTQYF. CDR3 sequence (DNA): TGTGCCAGTAGCCTGGAAACAGGCACAGATACGCAGTATTTT.

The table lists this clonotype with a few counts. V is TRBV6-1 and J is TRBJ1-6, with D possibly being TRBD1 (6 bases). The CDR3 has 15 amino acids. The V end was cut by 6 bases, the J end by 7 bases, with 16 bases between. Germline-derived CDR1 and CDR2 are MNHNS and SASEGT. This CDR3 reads CASRPREQGNSPLHF. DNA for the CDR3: TGTGCCAGCAGACCGAGGGAACAGGGAAATTCACCCCTCCACTTT.

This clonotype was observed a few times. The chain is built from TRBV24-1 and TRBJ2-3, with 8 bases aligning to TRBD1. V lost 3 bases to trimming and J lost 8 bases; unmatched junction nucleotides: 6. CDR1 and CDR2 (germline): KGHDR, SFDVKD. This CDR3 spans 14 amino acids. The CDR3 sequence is CATSDQDRASTQYF. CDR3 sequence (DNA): TGTGCCACCAGTGATCAGGACAGGGCTTCTACGCAGTATTTT.

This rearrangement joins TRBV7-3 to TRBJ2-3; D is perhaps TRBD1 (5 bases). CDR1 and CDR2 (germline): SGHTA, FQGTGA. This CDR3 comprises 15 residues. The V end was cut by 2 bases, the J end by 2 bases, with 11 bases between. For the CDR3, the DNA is TGTGCCAGCAGCTTACGGCCAGGGTTCACAGATACGCAGTATTTT. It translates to CASSLRPGFTDTQYF.

CDR3 protein: CASSSKEAENEQFF. In DNA, the CDR3 is TGTGCCAGCAGCTCAAAGGAGGCCGAGAATGAGCAGTTCTTC. The chain recombines TRBV11-2 with TRBJ2-1; the D gene is possibly TRBD2 (5 bases). The CDR3 has 14 residues. Germline V CDR1 and CDR2: SGHAT, FQNNGV. Trimming removed 4 bases from V and 7 bases from J, with 14 bases in between.

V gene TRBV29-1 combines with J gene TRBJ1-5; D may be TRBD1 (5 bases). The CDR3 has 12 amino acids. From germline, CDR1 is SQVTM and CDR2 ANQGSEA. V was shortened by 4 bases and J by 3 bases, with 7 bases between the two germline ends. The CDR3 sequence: CSVGQFNQPQHF. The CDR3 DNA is TGCAGCGTTGGACAGTTCAATCAGCCCCAGCATTTT.

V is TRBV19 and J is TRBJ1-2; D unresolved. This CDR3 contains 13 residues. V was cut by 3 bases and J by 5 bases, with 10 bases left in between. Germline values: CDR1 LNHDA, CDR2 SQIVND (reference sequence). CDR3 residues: CASSMGAQYGYTF. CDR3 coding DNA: TGTGCCAGTAGTATGGGCGCCCAATATGGCTACACCTTC. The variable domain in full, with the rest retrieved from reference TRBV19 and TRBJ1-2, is DGGITQSPKYLFRKEGQNVTLSCEQNLNHDAMYWYRQDPGQGLRLIYYSQIVNDFQKGDIAEGYSVSREKKESFPLTVTSAQKNPTAFYLCASSMGAQYGYTFGSGTRLTVV.

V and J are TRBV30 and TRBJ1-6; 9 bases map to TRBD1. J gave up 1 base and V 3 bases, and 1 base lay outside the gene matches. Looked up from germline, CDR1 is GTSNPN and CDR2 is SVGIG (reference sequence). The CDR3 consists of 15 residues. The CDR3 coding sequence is TGTGCCTGGAGGACAGGGGGATCCTATAATTCACCCCTCCACTTT. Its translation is CAWRTGGSYNSPLHF.

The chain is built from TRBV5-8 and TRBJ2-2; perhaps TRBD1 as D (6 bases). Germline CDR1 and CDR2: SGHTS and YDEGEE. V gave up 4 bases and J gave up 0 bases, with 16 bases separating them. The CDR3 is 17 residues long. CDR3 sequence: CASSRLRGTSNTGELFF. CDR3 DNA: TGTGCCAGCAGCCGCTTGAGGGGGACCTCGAACACCGGGGAGCTGTTTTTT.